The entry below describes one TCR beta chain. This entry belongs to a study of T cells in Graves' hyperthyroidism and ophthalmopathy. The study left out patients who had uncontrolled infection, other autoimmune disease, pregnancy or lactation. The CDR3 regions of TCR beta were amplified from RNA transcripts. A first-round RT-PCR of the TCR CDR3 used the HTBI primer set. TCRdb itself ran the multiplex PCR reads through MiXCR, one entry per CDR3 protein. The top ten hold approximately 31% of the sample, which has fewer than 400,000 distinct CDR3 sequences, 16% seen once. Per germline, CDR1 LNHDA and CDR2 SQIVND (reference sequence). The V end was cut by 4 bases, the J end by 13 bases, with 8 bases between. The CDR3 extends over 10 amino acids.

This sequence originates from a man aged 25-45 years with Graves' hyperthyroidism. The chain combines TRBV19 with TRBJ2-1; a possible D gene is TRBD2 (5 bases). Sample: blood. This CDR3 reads CASSRRLQFF. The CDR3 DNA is TGTGCCAGTAGTAGGCGACTACAGTTCTTC. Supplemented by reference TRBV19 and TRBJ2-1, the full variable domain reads DGGITQSPKYLFRKEGQNVTLSCEQNLNHDAMYWYRQDPGQGLRLIYYSQIVNDFQKGDIAEGYSVSREKKESFPLTVTSAQKNPTAFYLCASSRRLQFFGPGTRLTVL.